This T cell receptor beta chain appears in the sequencing data of a study of blood T cell repertoires in COVID-19 (TCRdb year 2020). Study-wide context: Samples from collaborators originated in the United States, Italy and Spain and spanned both the acute and convalescent phases of COVID-19. The prospective study material was composed of cDNA or gDNA derived from T cells, B-cell-depleted T cells, or PBMCs. The dataset comprised deeply sampled blood TCRbeta repertoires from subjects exposed to, actively infected with, or recovered from COVID-19. The repertoires were released in a freely available public database meant as a resource for research on the immune response to SARS-CoV-2. The samples were drawn from the first 160 participants of the ongoing ImmuneRACE study and from some 1,300 subjects provided by 6 global collaborators. The sample metadata nearly always contained a de-identified subject ID, COVID-19 status, age in years and sex. HLA class I and class II types, where available, came from metadata supplied by the sample provider rather than from assay-based typing. Broad study findings and their caveats: How much clinical and demographic metadata was included differed by source and by participant, and the metadata was provided uncurated.

CDR1 and CDR2 are drawn from the germline V gene: SGHVS, FNYEAQ. The CDR3 has 17 amino acids, counting the end cysteine and phenylalanine. Here the CDR3 DNA is all that survives: 51 bases in frame from base 1. Clipping removes 2 bases from V and 6 bases from J, with 8 as the unmatched junction base count. As concerns this clone: Its antigen is still unknown. No clone much larger than this one lies a single base away; base qualities are absent.

A second Seattle source provided samples from volunteer blood donors who had recovered from COVID-19. Collaborating institutions collected whole blood in K2EDTA tubes following their own protocols. For TCRbeta analysis, collaborators shipped samples in one of three forms: frozen whole blood, isolated PBMCs, or DNA extracted from either of those sample types. The immunoSEQ Assay, a bias-controlled multiplex PCR, was used to amplify TCRbeta CDR3 regions from genomic DNA. Under the source paper's analysis protocol: Nucleated cell counts per sample were estimated from amplification of reference gene primers within the assay. Sequence reads were collapsed and filtered to measure the absolute abundance of every unique TCRbeta CDR3 rearrangement. For each sample, productive Simpson clonality was calculated as the square root of Simpson's diversity index across productive rearrangements. As stored in TCRdb, this immuneACCESS dataset retains in-frame rearrangements with V and J assigned. A fraction of the clones does not appear; measured against another copy, unresolved V genes explain less than half of the discrepancy, and the remainder lacks a known reason. The V and J calls and clone size were taken over from that table, and D and trimming were inferred from the DNA. This sample lists approximately 220,000 clones; 80% to 90% were detected once. Roughly 6.2% of the sample is held by the ten biggest clonotypes.

The chain is assembled from TRBV7-6 and TRBJ2-2, and 11 bases in between align with TRBD2. The sequencing sample was made of peripheral blood. The sequence derives from a man in his fifties or sixties who had recovered from COVID-19. CDR3 protein: CASSLSDLAGGAGELFF. In nucleotide form, the sequence is TGTGCCAGCAGCTTAAGTGACCTAGCGGGAGGCGCCGGGGAGCTGTTTTTT.